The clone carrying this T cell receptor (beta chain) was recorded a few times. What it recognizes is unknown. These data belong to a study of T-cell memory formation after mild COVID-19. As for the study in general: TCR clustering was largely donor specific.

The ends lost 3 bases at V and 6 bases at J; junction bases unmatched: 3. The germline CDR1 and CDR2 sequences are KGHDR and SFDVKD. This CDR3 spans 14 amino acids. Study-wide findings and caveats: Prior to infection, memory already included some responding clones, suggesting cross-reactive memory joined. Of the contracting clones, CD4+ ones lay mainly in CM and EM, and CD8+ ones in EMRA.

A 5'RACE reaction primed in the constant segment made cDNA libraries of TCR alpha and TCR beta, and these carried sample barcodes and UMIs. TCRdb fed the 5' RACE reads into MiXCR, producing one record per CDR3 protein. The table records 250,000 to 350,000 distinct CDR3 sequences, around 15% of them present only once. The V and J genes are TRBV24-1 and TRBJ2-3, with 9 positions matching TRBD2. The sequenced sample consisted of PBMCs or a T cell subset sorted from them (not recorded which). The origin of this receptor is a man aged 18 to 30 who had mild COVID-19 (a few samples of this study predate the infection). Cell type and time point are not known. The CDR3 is CATSDGRGGDTQYF. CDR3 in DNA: TGTGCCACCAGTGATGGGCGGGGGGGCGATACGCAGTATTTT.